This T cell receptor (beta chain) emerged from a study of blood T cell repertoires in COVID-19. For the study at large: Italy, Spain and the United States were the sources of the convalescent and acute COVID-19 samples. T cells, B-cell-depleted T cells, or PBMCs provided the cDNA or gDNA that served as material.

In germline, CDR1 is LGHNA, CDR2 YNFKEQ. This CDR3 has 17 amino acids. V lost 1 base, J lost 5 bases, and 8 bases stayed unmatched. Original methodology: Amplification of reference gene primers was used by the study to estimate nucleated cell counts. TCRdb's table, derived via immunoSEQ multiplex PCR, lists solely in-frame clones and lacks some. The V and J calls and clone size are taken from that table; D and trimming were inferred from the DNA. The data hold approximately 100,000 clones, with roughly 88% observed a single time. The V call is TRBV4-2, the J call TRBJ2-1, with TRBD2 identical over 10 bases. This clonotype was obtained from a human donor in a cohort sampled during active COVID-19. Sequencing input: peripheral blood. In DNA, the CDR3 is TGTGCCAGCAGCCAAGGGAGCGGGGGGGCCAAAGACAATGAGCAGTTCTTC. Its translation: CASSQGSGGAKDNEQFF.